This TCR beta chain was retrieved from a study of T cell responses to AZD1222 COVID-19 vaccine. Notes on the study in general: In the spike-specific TCR repertoire, nearly half reportedly target unmutated variant regions.

The table lists this clone with a count of one. Its antigen is undetermined. The data were produced by immunoSEQ multiplex PCR, yet TCRdb's version contains in-frame clones alone and is incomplete. Altogether 140,000 to 150,000 clones are present, 75% to 85% being singletons, with the ten largest covering 3.5% to 5%. The CDR3 loop spans 16 amino acids. V dropped 0 bases and J dropped 0 bases, with 9 bases sitting between them. Germline V gene sequence: CDR1 LGHDT, CDR2 YNNKEL (reference sequence). Sequences were derived from peripheral blood, sampled on day 0 of MenACWY control vaccination. This receptor was obtained from an adult in good health. The chain uses TRBV3-1 (or the pseudogene TRBV3-2) and TRBJ1-3; D unclear. The CDR3 DNA reads TGTGCCAGCAGCCAAGACCTGGGTAGCTCTGGAAACACCATATATTTT. Translated: CASSQDLGSSGNTIYF.